A single sample gave rise to the 25 T cell receptor beta chains below, sequenced in a study of cytomegalovirus exposure and HLA in healthy donors (TCRdb year 2017). The library was prepared using the immunoSEQ multiplex PCR assay. TCRdb obtained this table from immuneACCESS and retained in-frame rearrangements with V and J assigned. These tables miss some clones; where compared with another copy, unresolved V genes account for less than half of the shortfall, and the remainder is unexplained. Present in this sample are roughly 190,000 clones, approximately 89% of which were seen just once. In total, the top ten clones hold about 7.7% of the sample. Sequencing was performed on PBMCs. The receptor source for this set is a man aged 25 to 45 in good health and CMV-seropositive.

The chain links TRBV11-3 to TRBJ1-6; TRBD1 matches at 10 bases. Germline loops: CDR1 SGHNT, CDR2 YENEEA. V lost 3 bases, J lost 5 bases, and 4 bases stayed unmatched. This CDR3 is built from 16 residues. The CDR3 is CASSFRTGGNNSPLHF. CDR3 DNA: TGTGCCAGCAGCTTCCGGACAGGGGGGAATAATTCACCCCTCCACTTT.

J is TRBJ1-2 and V is TRBV19; D is undetermined. The CDR3 is 11 amino acids. With 10 bases removed from V and 10 bases from J, the gap between germline ends came to 16 bases. From germline, CDR1 is LNHDA and CDR2 SQIVND (reference sequence). The CDR3 loop reads CATIYFNHYTF. Here the CDR3 DNA reads TGTGCCACCATCTACTTTAATCACTACACCTTC.

The chain combines TRBV18 with TRBJ1-6, with TRBD1 as a possible D gene (5 bases). The germline V gene encodes CDR1 KGHSH and CDR2 LQKENI. The CDR3 runs to 14 residues. V was clipped by 1 base and J by 6 bases, with 7 bases between them. This CDR3 reads CASSPRDSNSPLHF. For the CDR3, the DNA is TGTGCCAGCTCACCACGGGACTCTAATTCACCCCTCCACTTT.

This clone was seen a few times. V usage is TRBV4-1 and J usage is TRBJ1-1, with D uncertain. CDR1 and CDR2 from the germline V gene are MGHRA and YSYEKL. The ends were cut back, 1 base at V and 7 bases at J, with 10 bases in the middle. This CDR3 is 13 amino acids long. The CDR3, as DNA: TGCGCCAGCAGCCAAGTGCTCCTCCTTGAAGCTTTCTTT. This gives the protein CASSQVLLLEAFF.

V gene TRBV5-8 combines with J gene TRBJ1-2; unclear D gene. The germline CDR1 and CDR2 sequences are SGHTS and YDEGEE. The CDR3 consists of 13 residues. Deletions cut 0 bases from V and 5 bases from J, with 8 bases between. CDR3 sequence (DNA): TGTGCCAGCAGCTTGGGGAAAGCTTATGGCTACACCTTC. Its protein product is CASSLGKAYGYTF.

The gene calls are TRBV5-1 and TRBJ1-1; 7 bases agree with TRBD1. V trimming: 3 bases; J trimming: 0 bases; junction bases outside the gene matches: 2. This CDR3 is 14 amino acids long. The germline gives CDR1 SGHRS, CDR2 YFSETQ. In nucleotides, the CDR3 is TGCGCCAGCAGCTGGGACAGCATGAACACTGAAGCTTTCTTT. Encoded protein: CASSWDSMNTEAFF.

This clone appeared once. The rearrangement links TRBV5-6 to TRBJ2-1; 7 bases line up with TRBD1. V gave up 2 bases and J gave up 4 bases; unmatched junction bases: 3. Per germline, CDR1 SGHDT and CDR2 YYEEEE. The CDR3 is 14 residues long. The CDR3 DNA sequence: TGTGCCAGCAGCTTTTTGACAGGGTACAATGAGCAGTTCTTC. It translates to CASSFLTGYNEQFF.

This clone was seen a single time. V gene TRBV6-6 combines with J gene TRBJ2-1, with 11 bases aligning to TRBD2. In germline, CDR1 is MNHNY, CDR2 SVGAGI (reference sequence). The V gene end was trimmed by 5 bases and the J gene end by 12 bases; junction bases not matched to a gene: 12. The CDR3 extends over 15 amino acids. Here the CDR3 DNA reads TGTGCCAGCAGTGCTAGCGGGAGGTTCACATTGGGGCAGTTCTTC. As protein: CASSASGRFTLGQFF.

The chain combines TRBV28 with TRBJ2-7, with TRBD1 as a possible D gene (6 bases). Germline V lookup: CDR1 MDHEN, CDR2 SYDVKM. Trimming removed 6 bases from V and 6 bases from J, with 15 bases in between. This CDR3 is 13 amino acids long. This CDR3 reads CASRPGVLGEQYF. The CDR3 bases are TGTGCCAGCAGGCCAGGGGTTTTGGGCGAGCAGTACTTC.

DNA of the CDR3: TGTGCCAGCAGTTACTCGAGAGGGTGGGAGACCCAGTACTTC. This encodes CASSYSRGWETQYF. The V call is TRBV6-5, the J call TRBJ2-5; D might be TRBD2 (5 bases). The CDR3 consists of 14 residues. Between the trimmed V and J ends, which lost 0 bases and 5 bases, there was a span of 10 bases. Per germline, CDR1 MNHEY and CDR2 SVGAGI.

Remarks on this clone: Other DNA sequences in this sample translate to the same CDR3. The chain links TRBV29-1 to TRBJ1-4, with 10 bases fitting TRBD1. The CDR3 runs to 12 residues. The ends lost 6 bases at V and 8 bases at J; junction bases unmatched: 3. CDR1 and CDR2 from the germline V gene are SQVTM and ANQGSEA. Here the CDR3 reads CSVRDRGEKLFF. In DNA form, the CDR3 reads TGCAGCGTGCGGGACAGGGGAGAAAAACTGTTTTTT.

The chain is built from TRBV27 and TRBJ1-1; D might be TRBD1 (5 bases). V was trimmed by 2 bases and J by 1 base, leaving 8 bases between them. This CDR3 contains 14 residues. CDR1 is MNHEY, CDR2 SMNVEV, per germline (reference sequence). The CDR3: CASSLGGTNTEAFF. CDR3 DNA sequence: TGTGCCAGCAGTTTAGGCGGGACGAACACTGAAGCTTTCTTT.

The chain carries TRBV13 and TRBJ2-7, with D possibly being TRBD1 (6 bases). The germline V gene has CDR1 PRHDT and CDR2 FYEKMQ (reference sequence). V was clipped by 5 bases and J by 0 bases, with 8 bases between them. The CDR3 is 13 amino acids. As DNA, the CDR3 is TGTGCCAGCAGCCCAGGGGCCTCCTACGAGCAGTACTTC. Its protein product is CASSPGASYEQYF.

The chain uses TRBV7-2 and TRBJ2-6; a possible D gene is TRBD2 (6 bases). Trimming removed 1 base from V and 3 bases from J, with 13 bases in between. CDR1 is SGHTA, CDR2 FQGNSA, per germline. The CDR3 sequence is 17 residues long. CDR3: CASSLEGWGDGANVLTF. The CDR3 DNA sequence: TGTGCCAGCAGCTTAGAGGGTTGGGGGGATGGGGCCAACGTCCTGACTTTC. Full variable domain (remainder filled in from reference TRBV7-2 and TRBJ2-6): GAGVSQSPSNKVTEKGKDVELRCDPISGHTALYWYRQSLGQGLEFLIYFQGNSAPDKSGLPSDRFSAERTGGSVSTLTIQRTQQEDSAVYLCASSLEGWGDGANVLTFGAGSRLTVL.

The V call is TRBV19, the J call TRBJ2-7, with unresolved D. The V gene lost 6 bases and the J gene lost 6 bases, with 21 bases spanning the gap. The CDR3 length is 15 residues. Germline-derived CDR1 and CDR2 are LNHDA and SQIVND (reference sequence). The CDR3 protein is CASSPSLRTRSEQYF. DNA for the CDR3: TGTGCCAGTAGCCCCTCCCTTAGAACGAGGTCCGAGCAGTACTTC.

CDR3 in amino acids: CASSLTSGANNEQFF. DNA for the CDR3: TGTGCCAGCAGCTTGACTAGCGGGGCCAACAATGAGCAGTTCTTC. J is TRBJ2-1 and V is TRBV6-5, with 11 bases identical to TRBD2. Germline V gene sequence: CDR1 MNHEY, CDR2 SVGAGI. V shed 6 bases, J shed 5 bases, and the junction held 6 bases outside the gene matches. This CDR3 has 15 amino acids.

The chain uses TRBV30 and TRBJ2-7; the D is unclear. Germline assignment: CDR1 GTSNPN and CDR2 SVGIG (reference sequence). Trimming left V 0 bases short and J 5 bases short, with 8 bases between. The CDR3 loop spans 12 amino acids. The CDR3 sequence is CAWSVQLNEQYF. CDR3 nucleotide sequence: TGTGCCTGGAGTGTACAACTAAACGAGCAGTACTTC.

The V gene is TRBV28, the J gene TRBJ2-3; D is ambiguous. Germline CDR1 reads MDHEN; CDR2 reads SYDVKM. V was clipped by 5 bases and J by 3 bases, with 9 bases between them. This CDR3 region has 13 residues. The CDR3 DNA sequence: TGTGCCAGCAGTGAGGTAGCAACAGATACGCAGTATTTT. Translating it yields CASSEVATDTQYF.

This clone was detected only once. J is TRBJ1-1 and V is TRBV28, with D possibly being TRBD1 (5 bases). The V gene's germline CDR1 is MDHEN and CDR2 SYDVKM. CDR3 length: 14 residues. The V end was cut by 4 bases, the J end by 1 base, with 10 bases between. The CDR3 DNA sequence: TGTGCCAGCAGTTCAGACAGCTCGAACACTGAAGCTTTCTTT. It encodes CASSSDSSNTEAFF. Variable domain in full (rest from reference TRBV28 and TRBJ1-1): DVKVTQSSRYLVKRTGEKVFLECVQDMDHENMFWYRQDPGLGLRLIYFSYDVKMKEKGDIPEGYSVSREKKERFSLILESASTNQTSMYLCASSSDSSNTEAFFGQGTRLTVV.

The rearrangement uses TRBV6-5 and TRBJ1-4; weak D call: TRBD1 (5 bases). Trimming stripped 6 bases from V and 4 bases from J, with 15 bases between. Germline CDR1 MNHEY, CDR2 SVGAGI. The CDR3 has 15 residues. The CDR3 region is CASRRSGAHNEKLFF. CDR3 nucleotides: TGTGCCAGCAGGAGAAGCGGGGCACATAATGAAAAACTGTTTTTT.

V gene TRBV4-1 combines with J gene TRBJ2-1, with TRBD2 matching 7 bases. This CDR3 has 12 residues. Germline V lookup: CDR1 MGHRA, CDR2 YSYEKL. Trimming at V came to 1 base and at J to 9 bases, leaving 0 bases not matched to a gene. CDR3 sequence (DNA): TGCGCCAGCAGCCAAGGGGGGGGTGAGCAGTTCTTC. Amino acids: CASSQGGGEQFF.

The chain joins TRBV5-4 to TRBJ1-2; TRBD1 matches at 7 bases. Germline lookup yields CDR1 SGHNT and CDR2 YYREEE (reference sequence). With V trimmed by 4 bases and J by 3 bases, 6 bases remained unmatched. The CDR3 spans 14 residues. CDR3 sequence reads: CASSIRQGDYGYTF. Here the CDR3 DNA reads TGTGCCAGCAGCATCCGACAGGGCGACTATGGCTACACCTTC.

The chain carries TRBV11-3 and TRBJ1-4; D unresolved. The CDR3 has 12 residues. Germline CDR1 and CDR2: SGHNT and YENEEA. Deletions cut 0 bases from V and 10 bases from J, with 6 bases between. As DNA, the CDR3 is TGTGCCAGCAGCTTAGACGGCCGAAAACTGTTTTTT. Amino acid sequence: CASSLDGRKLFF. Filled out from reference TRBV11-3 and TRBJ1-4, the complete variable domain reads EAGVVQSPRYKIIEKKQPVAFWCNPISGHNTLYWYLQNLGQGPELLIRYENEEAVDDSQLPKDRFSAERLKGVDSTLKIQPAELGDSAVYLCASSLDGRKLFFGSGTQLSVL.

This chain links TRBV11-3 with TRBJ2-1; D remains unclear. V was cut by 3 bases and J by 8 bases, with 5 bases left in between. CDR3 length: 11 residues. Per the germline V gene, CDR1 is SGHNT and CDR2 is YENEEA. CDR3 amino acids: CASSFGYEQFF. In nucleotides, the CDR3 is TGTGCCAGCAGCTTCGGGTATGAGCAGTTCTTC.

This chain connects TRBV27 to TRBJ1-2; a possible D gene is TRBD1 (6 bases). Germline-derived CDR1 and CDR2 are MNHEY and SMNVEV (reference sequence). V lost 0 bases and J lost 2, with 13 bases in between. The CDR3 consists of 16 residues. CDR3 sequence (DNA): TGTGCCAGCAGTTTATCACTCGGACAGAGGAACTATGGCTACACCTTC. Protein: CASSLSLGQRNYGYTF.